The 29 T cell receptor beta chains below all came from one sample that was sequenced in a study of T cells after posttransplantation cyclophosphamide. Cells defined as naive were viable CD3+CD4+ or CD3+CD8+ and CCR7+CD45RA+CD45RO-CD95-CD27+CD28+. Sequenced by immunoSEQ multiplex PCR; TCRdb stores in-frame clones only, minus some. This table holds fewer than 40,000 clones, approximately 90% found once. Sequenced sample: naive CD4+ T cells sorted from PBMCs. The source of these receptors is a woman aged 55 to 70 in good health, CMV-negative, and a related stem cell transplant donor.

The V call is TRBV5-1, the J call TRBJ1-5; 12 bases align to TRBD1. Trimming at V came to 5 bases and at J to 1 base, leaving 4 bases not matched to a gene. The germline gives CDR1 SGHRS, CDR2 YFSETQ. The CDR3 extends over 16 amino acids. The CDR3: CASSSGTGGSNQPQHF. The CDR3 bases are TGCGCCAGCAGTTCCGGGACAGGGGGCAGCAATCAGCCCCAGCATTTT.

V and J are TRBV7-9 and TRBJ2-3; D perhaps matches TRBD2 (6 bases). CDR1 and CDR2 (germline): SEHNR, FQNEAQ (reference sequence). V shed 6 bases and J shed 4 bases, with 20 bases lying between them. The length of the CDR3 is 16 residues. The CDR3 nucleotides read TGTGCCAGCAGTCGACGGGGCGGGACGGAGGCAGATACGCAGTATTTT. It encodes CASSRRGGTEADTQYF.

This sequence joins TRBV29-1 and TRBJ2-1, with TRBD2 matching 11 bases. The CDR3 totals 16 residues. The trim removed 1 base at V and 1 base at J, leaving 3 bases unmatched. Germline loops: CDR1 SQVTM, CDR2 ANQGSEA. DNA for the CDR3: TGCAGCGTTGAAGGGGGACTAGCGGAGTCCTACAATGAGCAGTTCTTC. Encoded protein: CSVEGGLAESYNEQFF.

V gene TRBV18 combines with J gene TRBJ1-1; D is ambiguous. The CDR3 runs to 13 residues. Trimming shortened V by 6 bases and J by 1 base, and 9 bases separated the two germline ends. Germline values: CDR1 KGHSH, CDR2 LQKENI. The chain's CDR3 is CASSPEGNTEAFF. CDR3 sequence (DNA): TGTGCCAGCTCCCCAGAGGGGAACACTGAAGCTTTCTTT.

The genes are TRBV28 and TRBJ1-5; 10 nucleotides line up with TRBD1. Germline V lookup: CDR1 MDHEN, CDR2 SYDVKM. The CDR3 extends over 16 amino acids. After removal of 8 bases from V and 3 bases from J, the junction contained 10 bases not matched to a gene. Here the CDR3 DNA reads TGTGCCAGCCTAATAGGGGGACAGGGGCTCAATCAGCCCCAGCATTTT. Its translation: CASLIGGQGLNQPQHF.

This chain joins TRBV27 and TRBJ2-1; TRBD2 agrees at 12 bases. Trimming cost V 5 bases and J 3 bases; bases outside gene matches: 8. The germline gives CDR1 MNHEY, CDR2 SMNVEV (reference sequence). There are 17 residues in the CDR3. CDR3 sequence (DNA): TGTGCCAGCAGTGCAAAAGCGACTAGCGGGAGCTACAATGAGCAGTTCTTC. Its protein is CASSAKATSGSYNEQFF.

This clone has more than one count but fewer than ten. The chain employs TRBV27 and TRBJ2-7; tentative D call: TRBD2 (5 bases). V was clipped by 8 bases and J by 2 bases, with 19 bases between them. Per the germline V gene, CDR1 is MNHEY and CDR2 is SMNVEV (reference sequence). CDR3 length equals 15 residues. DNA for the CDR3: TGTGCCAGCTCAAAGTCCGAGCGGCTTACCTACGAGCAGTACTTC. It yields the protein CASSKSERLTYEQYF.

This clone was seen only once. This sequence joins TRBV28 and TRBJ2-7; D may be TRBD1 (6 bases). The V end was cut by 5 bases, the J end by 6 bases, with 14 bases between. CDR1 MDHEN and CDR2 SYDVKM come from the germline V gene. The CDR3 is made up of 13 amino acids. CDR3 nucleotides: TGTGCCAGCAGTAAAGCGGACAGCGCCGAGCAGTACTTC. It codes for CASSKADSAEQYF.

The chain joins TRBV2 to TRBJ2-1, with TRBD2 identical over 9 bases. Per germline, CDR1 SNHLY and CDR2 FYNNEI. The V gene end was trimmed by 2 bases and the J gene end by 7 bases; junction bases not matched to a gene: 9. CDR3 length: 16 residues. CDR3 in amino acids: CASSESGLAGSNEQFF. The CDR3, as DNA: TGTGCCAGCAGTGAAAGTGGTCTAGCGGGATCAAATGAGCAGTTCTTC.

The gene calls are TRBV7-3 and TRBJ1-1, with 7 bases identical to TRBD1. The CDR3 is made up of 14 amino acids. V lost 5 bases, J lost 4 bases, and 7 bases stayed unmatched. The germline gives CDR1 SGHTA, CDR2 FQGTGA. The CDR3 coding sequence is TGTGCCAGCAGCGTTACAGGGGCGGGCACTGAAGCTTTCTTT. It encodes CASSVTGAGTEAFF.

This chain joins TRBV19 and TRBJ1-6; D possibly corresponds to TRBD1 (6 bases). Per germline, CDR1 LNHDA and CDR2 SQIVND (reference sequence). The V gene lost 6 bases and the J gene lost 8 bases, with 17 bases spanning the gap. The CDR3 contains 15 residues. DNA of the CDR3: TGTGCCAGTAGAATGGGACAAAATTCCGATTCACCCCTCCACTTT. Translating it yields CASRMGQNSDSPLHF.

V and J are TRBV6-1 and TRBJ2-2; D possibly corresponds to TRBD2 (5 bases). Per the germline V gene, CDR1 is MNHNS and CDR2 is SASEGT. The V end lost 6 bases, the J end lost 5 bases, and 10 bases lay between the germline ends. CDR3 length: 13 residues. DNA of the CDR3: TGTGCCAGCAGACCTCTAGCAACCGGGGAGCTGTTTTTT. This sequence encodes CASRPLATGELFF.

DNA of the CDR3: TGTGCCAGCAGCTTAGCTGTAGCGGGTTACAATGAGCAGTTCTTC. Translation: CASSLAVAGYNEQFF. This chain uses TRBV7-2 with TRBJ2-1, with TRBD2 matching over 7 bases. Germline-derived CDR1 and CDR2 are SGHTA and FQGNSA. J gave up 4 bases and V 0 bases, and 3 bases lay outside the gene matches. This CDR3 has 15 amino acids. The entire variable domain, with the rest obtained from reference TRBV7-2 and TRBJ2-1, is as follows: GAGVSQSPSNKVTEKGKDVELRCDPISGHTALYWYRQSLGQGLEFLIYFQGNSAPDKSGLPSDRFSAERTGGSVSTLTIQRTQQEDSAVYLCASSLAVAGYNEQFFGPGTRLTVL.

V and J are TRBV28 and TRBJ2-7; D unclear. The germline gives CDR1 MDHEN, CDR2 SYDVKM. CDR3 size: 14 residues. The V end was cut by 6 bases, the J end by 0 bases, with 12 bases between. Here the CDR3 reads CASRPYRASYEQYF. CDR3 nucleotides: TGTGCCAGCAGGCCCTACCGAGCCTCCTACGAGCAGTACTTC.

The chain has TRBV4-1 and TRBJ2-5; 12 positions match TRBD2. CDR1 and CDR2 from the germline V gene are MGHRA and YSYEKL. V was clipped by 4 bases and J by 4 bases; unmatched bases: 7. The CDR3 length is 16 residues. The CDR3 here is CASSRLAGVAIETQYF. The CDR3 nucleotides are TGCGCCAGCAGCCGACTAGCGGGGGTCGCCATAGAGACCCAGTACTTC.

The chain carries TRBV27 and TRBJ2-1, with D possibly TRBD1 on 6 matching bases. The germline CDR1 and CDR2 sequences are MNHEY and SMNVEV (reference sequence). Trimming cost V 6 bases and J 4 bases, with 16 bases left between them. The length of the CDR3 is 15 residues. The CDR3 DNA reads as TGTGCCAGCAGACCTACAGGGCAGCCATACAATGAGCAGTTCTTC. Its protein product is CASRPTGQPYNEQFF.

For the CDR3, the DNA is TGCGCCAGCAGCCAAAGGAGAGGCGGGGGTAGATCCAATGAGCAGTTCTTC. Translation: CASSQRRGGGRSNEQFF. V gene TRBV4-1 combines with J gene TRBJ2-1, with 7 bases fitting TRBD2. CDR3 length equals 17 residues. V lost 2 bases and J lost 6; bases outside the gene matches: 13. Germline V gene lookup returns CDR1 MGHRA and CDR2 YSYEKL.

The CDR3: CASRTTGEDYGYTF. Here the CDR3 DNA reads TGTGCCAGCAGAACCACAGGGGAAGACTATGGCTACACCTTC. V is TRBV28 and J is TRBJ1-2, with 7 bases lining up with TRBD1. V was clipped by 6 bases and J by 3 bases; unmatched bases: 7. Germline values: CDR1 MDHEN, CDR2 SYDVKM. The CDR3 contains 14 residues.

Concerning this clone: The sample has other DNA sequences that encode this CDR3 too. The CDR3 nucleotides read TGTGCCAGCCGGGCTAGCGGGGGCTACGAGCAGTACTTC. It encodes CASRASGGYEQYF. The chain joins TRBV27 to TRBJ2-7; the match to TRBD2 covers 10 bases. From germline, CDR1 is MNHEY and CDR2 SMNVEV (reference sequence). Trimming took 8 bases from V and 3 from J; bases not matched to a gene: 4. This CDR3 has 13 residues.

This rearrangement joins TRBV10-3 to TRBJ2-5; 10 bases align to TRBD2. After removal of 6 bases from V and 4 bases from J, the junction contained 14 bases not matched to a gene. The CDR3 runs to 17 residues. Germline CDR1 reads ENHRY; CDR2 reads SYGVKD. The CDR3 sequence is CAISALASGSGGETQYF. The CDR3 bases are TGTGCCATCAGCGCCCTCGCTAGCGGGAGTGGGGGAGAGACCCAGTACTTC.

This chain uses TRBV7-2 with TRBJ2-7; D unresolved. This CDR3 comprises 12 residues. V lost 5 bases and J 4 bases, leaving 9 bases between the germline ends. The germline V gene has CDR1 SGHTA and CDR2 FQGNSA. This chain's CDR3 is CASSPMRYEQYF. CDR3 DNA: TGTGCCAGCAGCCCGATGAGATACGAGCAGTACTTC.

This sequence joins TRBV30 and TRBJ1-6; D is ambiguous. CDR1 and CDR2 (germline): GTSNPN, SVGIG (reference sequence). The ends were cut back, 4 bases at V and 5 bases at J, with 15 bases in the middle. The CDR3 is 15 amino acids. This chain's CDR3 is CAWTLGEFNNSPLHF. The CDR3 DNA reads TGTGCCTGGACCCTCGGGGAGTTTAATAATTCACCCCTCCACTTT.

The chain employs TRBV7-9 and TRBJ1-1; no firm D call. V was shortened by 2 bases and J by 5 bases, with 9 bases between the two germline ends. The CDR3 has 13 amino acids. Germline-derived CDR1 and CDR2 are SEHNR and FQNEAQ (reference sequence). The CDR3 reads CASSLKGGTEAFF. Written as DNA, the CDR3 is TGTGCCAGCAGCTTAAAAGGAGGGACTGAAGCTTTCTTT.

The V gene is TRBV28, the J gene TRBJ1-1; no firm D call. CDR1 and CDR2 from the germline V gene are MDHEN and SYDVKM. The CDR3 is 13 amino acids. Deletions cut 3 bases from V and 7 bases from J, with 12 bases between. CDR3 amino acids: CASSFRNEHEAFF. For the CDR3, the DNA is TGTGCCAGCAGTTTCCGCAACGAGCATGAAGCTTTCTTT.

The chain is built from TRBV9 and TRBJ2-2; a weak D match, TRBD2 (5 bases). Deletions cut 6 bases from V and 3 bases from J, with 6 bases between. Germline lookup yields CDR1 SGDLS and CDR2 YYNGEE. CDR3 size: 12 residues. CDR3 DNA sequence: TGTGCCAGCACCGGGGACACCGGGGAGCTGTTTTTT. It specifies CASTGDTGELFF.

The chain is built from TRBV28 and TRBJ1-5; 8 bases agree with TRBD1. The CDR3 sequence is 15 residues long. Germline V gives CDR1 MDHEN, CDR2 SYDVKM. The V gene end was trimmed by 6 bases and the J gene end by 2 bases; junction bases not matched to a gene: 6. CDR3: CASSLGQVGNQPQHF. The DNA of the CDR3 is TGTGCCAGCAGCCTGGGACAGGTCGGCAATCAGCCCCAGCATTTT.

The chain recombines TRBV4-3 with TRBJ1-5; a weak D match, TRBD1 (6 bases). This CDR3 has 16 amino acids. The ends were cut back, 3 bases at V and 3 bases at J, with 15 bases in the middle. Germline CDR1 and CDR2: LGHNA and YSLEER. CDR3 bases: TGCGCCAGCAGCCAGGAGAGGGGGGGCAACAATCAGCCCCAGCATTTT. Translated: CASSQERGGNNQPQHF.

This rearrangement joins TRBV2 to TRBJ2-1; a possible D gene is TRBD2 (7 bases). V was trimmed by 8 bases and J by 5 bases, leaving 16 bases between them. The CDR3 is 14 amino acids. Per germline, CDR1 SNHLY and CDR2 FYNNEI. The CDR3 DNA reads TGTGCCAGCGCTTTGGGGGGGCGTCACAATGAGCAGTTCTTC. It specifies CASALGGRHNEQFF.

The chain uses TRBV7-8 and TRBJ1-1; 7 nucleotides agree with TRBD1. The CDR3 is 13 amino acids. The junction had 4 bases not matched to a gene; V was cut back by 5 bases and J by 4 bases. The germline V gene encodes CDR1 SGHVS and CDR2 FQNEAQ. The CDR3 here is CASSTTGATEAFF. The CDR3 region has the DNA TGTGCCAGCAGCACTACAGGGGCCACTGAAGCTTTCTTT.